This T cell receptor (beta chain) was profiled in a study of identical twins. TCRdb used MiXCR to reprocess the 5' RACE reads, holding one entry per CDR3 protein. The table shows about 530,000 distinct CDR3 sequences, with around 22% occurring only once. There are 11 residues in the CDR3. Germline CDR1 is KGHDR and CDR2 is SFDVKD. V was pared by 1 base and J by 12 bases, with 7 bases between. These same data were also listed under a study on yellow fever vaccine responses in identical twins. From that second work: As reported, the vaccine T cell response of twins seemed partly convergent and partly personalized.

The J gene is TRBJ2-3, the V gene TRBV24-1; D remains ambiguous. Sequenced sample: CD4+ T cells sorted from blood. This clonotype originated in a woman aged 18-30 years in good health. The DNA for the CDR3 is TGTGCCACCAGTGATTTTTACCAACAGTATTTT. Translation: CATSDFYQQYF.